Only a few counts were recorded for the clone carrying this TCR beta chain. This entry is derived from a study of blood T cells in healthy people across ages. The CDR3 extends over 12 amino acids. J was trimmed by 15 bases and V by 6 bases; bases with no gene match: 8. A second PCR of 7 to 11 cycles used a sample-barcoded 5' primer and a J-beta primer mix. In TCRdb, the 5' RACE reads were re-called with MiXCR into one record per CDR3 protein. The sample yields 1.5 million to 2 million distinct CDR3 sequences, about 30% seen once. Material for sequencing was blood. This TCR was recovered from a woman aged 25 to 45 in good health. V and J are TRBV12-3 or TRBV12-4 and TRBJ2-4; 10 bases align to TRBD2. DNA for the CDR3: TGTGCCAGCAGCCTTACTAGCGGGAAGAGGTACTTC. Translating gives CASSLTSGKRYF.